The present T cell receptor (beta chain) was sequenced within a study of blood T cell repertoires in COVID-19. Trimming took off 5 bases at V and 7 bases at J, with 6 bases between the two ends. The CDR3 length is 11 residues. In germline, CDR1 is MDHEN, CDR2 SYDVKM. The table came from immunoSEQ multiplex PCR; TCRdb's copy has only in-frame clones and leaves some out. The sample holds about 100,000 clones, about three quarters seen once. This sequence joins TRBV28 and TRBJ2-1; D is undetermined. This clonotype originated in a middle-aged woman with acute or convalescent COVID-19. Sequencing was carried out using peripheral blood. The CDR3 protein is CASSPHNEQFF. CDR3 coding DNA: TGTGCCAGCAGTCCCCATAATGAGCAGTTCTTC.